These 18 T cell receptor beta chains share one sample of origin, sequenced in a study of cytomegalovirus exposure and HLA in healthy donors listed by TCRdb under 2017. Library creation used the immunoSEQ multiplex PCR assay. A mixture of 60 forward primers for TCR Vbeta segments and 13 reverse primers for TCR Jbeta segments was used in the multiplex PCR. Not all clones reach the TCRdb copy of this immuneACCESS table, which keeps in-frame sequences only. Checked studies attribute under half of the gap to unresolved V genes and leave the rest unexplained. This sample is represented by 100,000 to 150,000 clones; 60% to 75% of them were singletons. The ten biggest clones cover under 6.5% of the sample. The sequencing input was PBMCs. The receptors were sampled from a woman between 50 and 59 years old in good health and CMV-seropositive.

This clone is deemed medium-sized. This chain uses TRBV4-1 with TRBJ1-6; possible D gene TRBD1, 5 bases. The CDR3 extends over 17 amino acids. CDR1 and CDR2 (germline): MGHRA, YSYEKL. V gave up 2 bases and J gave up 2 bases, with 13 bases separating them. For the CDR3, the DNA is TGCGCCAGCAGCCAAAGGACACTGGATACCTATAATTCACCCCTCCACTTT. This codes for CASSQRTLDTYNSPLHF.

V and J are TRBV18 and TRBJ1-5; TRBD1 agrees at 7 bases. The CDR3 extends over 14 amino acids. With V trimmed by 6 bases and J by 6 bases, 8 bases remained unmatched. Germline assignment: CDR1 KGHSH and CDR2 LQKENI. The CDR3 coding sequence is TGTGCCAGCTCGTTTGACAGGGTTACTCAGCCCCAGCATTTT. The encoded protein is CASSFDRVTQPQHF.

This clone was counted a few times. V gene TRBV5-6 combines with J gene TRBJ2-3; 9 nucleotides align to TRBD2. J gave up 4 bases and V 6 bases, and 9 bases lay outside the gene matches. The germline V gene has CDR1 SGHDT and CDR2 YYEEEE. The CDR3 totals 15 residues. The CDR3 here is CASIGLAGRADTQYF. As DNA, the CDR3 is TGTGCCAGCATCGGTCTAGCGGGGCGGGCAGATACGCAGTATTTT.

The chain's CDR3 is CATRTGYEQYF. CDR3 nucleotides: TGTGCCACTCGGACAGGGTACGAGCAGTACTTC. J is TRBJ2-5 and V is TRBV19; 8 nucleotides align to TRBD1. The DNA end lines up better with TRBJ2-7; the J call may be wrong. CDR1 is LNHDA and CDR2 is SQIVND in the germline V gene (reference sequence). The CDR3 spans 11 residues.

As DNA, the CDR3 is TGTGCCTGGAGATCTAGGGGTACTTGGGAAAAACTGTTTTTT. It translates to CAWRSRGTWEKLFF. This chain joins TRBV30 and TRBJ1-4; D is possibly TRBD1 (5 bases). Between the trimmed V and J ends, which lost 3 bases and 8 bases, there was a span of 16 bases. This CDR3 has 14 residues. Germline V gene lookup returns CDR1 GTSNPN and CDR2 SVGIG (reference sequence).

This clone was counted once. This chain uses TRBV7-8 with TRBJ2-3, with 8 bases that match TRBD2. This CDR3 has 16 residues. CDR1 and CDR2 (germline): SGHVS, FQNEAQ. J gave up 5 bases and V 6 bases, and 13 bases lay outside the gene matches. Here the CDR3 DNA reads TGTGCCAGCAGATTCCTCGGGGGGGCAGTGAGAGATACGCAGTATTTT. It translates to CASRFLGGAVRDTQYF.

This chain joins TRBV2 and TRBJ1-1; TRBD1 matches 7 bases. Germline CDR1 reads SNHLY; CDR2 reads FYNNEI. With 6 bases clipped from V and 1 base from J, the junction kept 8 bases outside the gene matches. There are 15 residues in the CDR3. The CDR3 DNA is TGTGCCAGCAGGGCCCAGCACAGGGGGAACACTGAAGCTTTCTTT. It is translated as CASRAQHRGNTEAFF.

V and J are TRBV19 and TRBJ1-6, with D unresolved. The V gene lost 0 bases and the J gene lost 1 base, with 7 bases spanning the gap. The CDR3 has 16 amino acids. Looked up from germline, CDR1 is LNHDA and CDR2 is SQIVND (reference sequence). The CDR3 DNA is TGTGCCAGTAGTATAGAGTGGAGGTCCTATAATTCACCCCTCCACTTT. Translated: CASSIEWRSYNSPLHF.

CDR3 bases: TGTGCCACCTCACCCGGGACAGGAAGCAATCAGCCCCAGCATTTT. Translating it yields CATSPGTGSNQPQHF. J is TRBJ1-5 and V is TRBV27; TRBD1 matches 8 bases. J was trimmed by 1 base and V by 10 bases; bases with no gene match: 9. Germline lookup yields CDR1 MNHEY and CDR2 SMNVEV (reference sequence). CDR3 length: 15 amino acids.

The CDR3 bases are TGTGCCAGCAGCTTAGGGGGGCCGATCAATGAGCAGTTCTTC. Amino acid sequence: CASSLGGPINEQFF. This chain joins TRBV11-2 and TRBJ2-1; D may be TRBD1 (6 bases). V was pared by 1 base and J by 6 bases, with 10 bases between. This CDR3 has 14 residues. Germline V lookup: CDR1 SGHAT, CDR2 FQNNGV.

This clone was seen only a few times. The junction differs from germline at one of its ends, possibly a read error. This sequence joins TRBV4-3 and TRBJ1-1, with D perhaps matching TRBD1 (5 bases). This CDR3 has 12 amino acids. The V gene's germline CDR1 is LGHNA and CDR2 YSLEER. CDR3: CASSQEGAVAYF. The CDR3 DNA reads as TGCGCCAGCAGCCAAGAAGGGGCTGTGGCGTATTTT.

This clone has only a few counts. The J gene is TRBJ1-2, the V gene TRBV6-5; 8 bases fit TRBD1. V gave up 6 bases and J gave up 8 bases; unmatched junction bases: 11. This CDR3 region has 14 residues. The V gene's germline CDR1 is MNHEY and CDR2 SVGAGI. The DNA for the CDR3 is TGTGCCAGCAGCCAAAACAGGGGGACCGGAGGCTACACCTTC. This translates into CASSQNRGTGGYTF.

This clone has only a few counts. This chain links TRBV4-2 with TRBJ1-5, with D possibly TRBD1 on 5 matching bases. Trimming shortened V by 3 bases and J by 0 bases, and 15 bases separated the two germline ends. CDR3 length: 17 amino acids. CDR1 and CDR2 (germline): LGHNA, YNFKEQ. The CDR3 DNA sequence: TGTGCCAGCAGCCAGCTCGCCCCAGGGTCTAGCAATCAGCCCCAGCATTTT. Amino acids: CASSQLAPGSSNQPQHF.

The genes are TRBV30 and TRBJ1-1; D is possibly TRBD1 (5 bases). The CDR3 totals 16 residues. V was trimmed by 5 bases and J by 2 bases, leaving 21 bases between them. Germline CDR1 GTSNPN, CDR2 SVGIG (reference sequence). The CDR3 here is CAWCGGGPGGNTEAFF. The CDR3 DNA reads TGTGCCTGGTGTGGGGGAGGCCCCGGGGGAAACACTGAAGCTTTCTTT. Using reference TRBV30 and TRBJ1-1 for the parts outside the CDR3, the full variable domain is SQTIHQWPATLVQPVGSPLSLECTVEGTSNPNLYWYRQAAGRGLQLLFYSVGIGQISSEVPQNLSASRPQDRQFILSSKKLLLSDSGFYLCAWCGGGPGGNTEAFFGQGTRLTVV.

The V call is TRBV5-6, the J call TRBJ2-5, with a weak D call TRBD2 (6 bases). V was shortened by 4 bases and J by 7 bases, with 14 bases between the two germline ends. Germline-derived CDR1 and CDR2 are SGHDT and YYEEEE. The CDR3 has 13 amino acids. The CDR3 coding sequence is TGTGCCAGCAGCCGGGGGACCGAGGGGACCCAGTACTTC. Its protein product is CASSRGTEGTQYF.

The CDR3 sequence: CASSPAGGNQPQHF. CDR3 nucleotide sequence: TGCGCCAGCAGCCCTGCGGGGGGTAATCAGCCCCAGCATTTT. The chain has TRBV4-1 and TRBJ1-5; D may be TRBD1 (5 bases). CDR3 length equals 14 residues. Germline loops: CDR1 MGHRA, CDR2 YSYEKL. Trimming removed 4 bases at V and 4 bases at J, with 11 bases between.

The chain couples TRBV4-1 to TRBJ2-3, with TRBD2 identical over 11 bases. Germline trimming cut 8 bases from V and 2 bases from J; bases unmatched to any gene: 12. Germline V lookup: CDR1 MGHRA, CDR2 YSYEKL. This CDR3 has 17 residues. The CDR3 DNA follows: TGCGCCAGCCGCCGCACCGCTAGCGGGGGGATCACAGATACGCAGTATTTT. It codes for CASRRTASGGITDTQYF.

V is TRBV6-5 and J is TRBJ1-5, with 7 bases that match TRBD1. The V gene end was trimmed by 6 bases and the J gene end by 2 bases; junction bases not matched to a gene: 1. The V gene's germline CDR1 is MNHEY and CDR2 SVGAGI. This CDR3 has 13 residues. CDR3 DNA sequence: TGTGCCAGCAGCGGGACAGGCAATCAGCCCCAGCATTTT. It encodes CASSGTGNQPQHF.